This T cell receptor (beta chain) was observed in a study of T cells in Graves' hyperthyroidism and ophthalmopathy. The sample holds a few counts of this clonotype. Its antigen remains unknown. RNA transcripts provided the source from which TCR beta CDR3 regions were amplified. First-round RT-PCR of the TCR CDR3 relied on the HTBI primer set. Each CDR3 protein is one row after TCRdb ran MiXCR on the multiplex PCR reads. The sample lists about 600,000 distinct CDR3 sequences; about 16% were seen once. Study outcomes and limitations: Most thyroid clonotypes with frequency above 0.001 were detected in blood. In the analysis, a 13 V-J model separated ophthalmopathy from stable hyperthyroidism.

V was pared by 5 bases and J by 8 bases, with 6 bases of the junction left unmatched. The CDR3 length is 14 residues. CDR1 and CDR2 (germline): LNHDA, SQIVND (reference sequence). Enrolled ophthalmopathy patients presented with a Clinical Activity Score of at least 3, a NOSPECS grade of at least 4, and disease duration under 3 months. Exclusion criteria comprised uncontrolled infection, other autoimmune disease, pregnancy or lactation. This sequence originates from a middle-aged woman with Graves' ophthalmopathy. Sequences were obtained from blood. The chain has TRBV19 and TRBJ1-2; TRBD1 matches at 12 bases. The CDR3 DNA sequence: TGTGCCAGTAGTCTCGGGACAGGGGGCAAGGGCTACACCTTC. It translates to CASSLGTGGKGYTF.